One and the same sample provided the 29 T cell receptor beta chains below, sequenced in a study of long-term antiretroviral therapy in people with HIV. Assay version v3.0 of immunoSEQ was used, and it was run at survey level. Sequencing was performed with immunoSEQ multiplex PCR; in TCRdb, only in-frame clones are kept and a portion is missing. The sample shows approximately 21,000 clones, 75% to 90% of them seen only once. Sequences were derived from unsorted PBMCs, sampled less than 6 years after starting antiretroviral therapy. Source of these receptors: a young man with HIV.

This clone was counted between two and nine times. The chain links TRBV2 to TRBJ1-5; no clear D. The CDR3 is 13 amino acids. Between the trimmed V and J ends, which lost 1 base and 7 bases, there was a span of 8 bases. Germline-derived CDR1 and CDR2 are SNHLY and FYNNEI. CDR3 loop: CASSEEGYQPQHF. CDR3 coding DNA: TGTGCCAGCAGTGAAGAAGGGTACCAGCCCCAGCATTTT.

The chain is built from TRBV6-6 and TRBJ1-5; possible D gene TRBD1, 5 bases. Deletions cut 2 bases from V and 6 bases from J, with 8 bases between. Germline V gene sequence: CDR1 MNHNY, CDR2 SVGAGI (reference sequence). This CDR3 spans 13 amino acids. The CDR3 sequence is CASSYEGRQPQHF. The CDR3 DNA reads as TGTGCCAGCAGTTACGAGGGGCGTCAGCCCCAGCATTTT.

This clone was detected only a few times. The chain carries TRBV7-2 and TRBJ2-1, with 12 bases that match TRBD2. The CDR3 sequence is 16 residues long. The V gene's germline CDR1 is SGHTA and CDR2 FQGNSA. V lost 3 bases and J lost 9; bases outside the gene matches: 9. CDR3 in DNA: TGTGCCAGCAGCTTCTCGTCGACTAGCGGGGGCCTTGAGCAGTTCTTC. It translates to CASSFSSTSGGLEQFF.

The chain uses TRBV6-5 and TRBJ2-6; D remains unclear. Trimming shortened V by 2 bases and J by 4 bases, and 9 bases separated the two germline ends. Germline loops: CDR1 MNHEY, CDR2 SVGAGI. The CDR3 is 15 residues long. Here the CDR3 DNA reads TGTGCCAGCAGTTACCGTCCTCCGGGGGCCAACGTCCTGACTTTC. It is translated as CASSYRPPGANVLTF.

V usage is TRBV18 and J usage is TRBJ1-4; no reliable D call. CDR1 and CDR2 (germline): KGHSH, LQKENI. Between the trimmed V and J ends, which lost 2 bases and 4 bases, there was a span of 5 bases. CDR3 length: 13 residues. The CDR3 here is CASSPGVNEKLFF. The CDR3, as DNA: TGTGCCAGCTCACCAGGAGTTAATGAAAAACTGTTTTTT.

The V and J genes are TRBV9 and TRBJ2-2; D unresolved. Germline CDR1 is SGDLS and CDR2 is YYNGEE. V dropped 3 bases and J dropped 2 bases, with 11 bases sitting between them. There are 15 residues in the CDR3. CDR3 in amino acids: CASSAGRINTGELFF. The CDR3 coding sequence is TGTGCCAGCAGCGCCGGACGGATAAACACCGGGGAGCTGTTTTTT.

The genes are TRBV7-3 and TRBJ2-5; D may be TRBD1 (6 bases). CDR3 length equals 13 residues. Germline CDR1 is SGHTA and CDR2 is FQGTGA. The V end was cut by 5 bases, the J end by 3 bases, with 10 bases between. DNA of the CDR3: TGTGCCAGCAGCAGGGGGACCAAAGAGACCCAGTACTTC. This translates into CASSRGTKETQYF.

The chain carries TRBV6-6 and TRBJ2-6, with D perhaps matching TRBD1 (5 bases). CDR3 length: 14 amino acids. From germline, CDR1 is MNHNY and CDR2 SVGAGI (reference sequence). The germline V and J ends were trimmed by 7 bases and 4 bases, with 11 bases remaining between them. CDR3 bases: TGTGCCAGCACCAGGGCAGAAGGGGCCAACGTCCTGACTTTC. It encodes CASTRAEGANVLTF.

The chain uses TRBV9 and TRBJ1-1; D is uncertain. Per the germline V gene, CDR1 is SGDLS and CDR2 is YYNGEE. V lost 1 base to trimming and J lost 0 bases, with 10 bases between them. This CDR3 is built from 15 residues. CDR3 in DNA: TGTGCCAGCAGCGTATTTGGTAGTGTGAACACTGAAGCTTTCTTT. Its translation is CASSVFGSVNTEAFF.

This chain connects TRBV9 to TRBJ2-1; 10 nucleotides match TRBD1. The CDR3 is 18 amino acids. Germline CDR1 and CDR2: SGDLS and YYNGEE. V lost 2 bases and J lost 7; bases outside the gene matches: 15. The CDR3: CASSVLGDRGKTWNEQFF. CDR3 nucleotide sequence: TGTGCCAGCAGCGTCCTGGGGGACAGGGGAAAGACATGGAATGAGCAGTTCTTC.

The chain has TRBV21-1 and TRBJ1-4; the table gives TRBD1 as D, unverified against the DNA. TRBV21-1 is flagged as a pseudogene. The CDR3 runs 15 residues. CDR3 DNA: TGTGCCAGCAGCAGCCCAGGGGATACTAATGAAAAACTGTTTTTT. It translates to CASSSPGDTNEKLFF.

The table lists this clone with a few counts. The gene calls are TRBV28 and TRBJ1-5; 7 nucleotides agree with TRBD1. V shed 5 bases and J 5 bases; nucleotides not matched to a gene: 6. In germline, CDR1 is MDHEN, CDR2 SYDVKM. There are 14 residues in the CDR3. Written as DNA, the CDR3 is TGTGCCAGCAGTCCCGACAGGGCCCATCAGCCCCAGCATTTT. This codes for CASSPDRAHQPQHF.

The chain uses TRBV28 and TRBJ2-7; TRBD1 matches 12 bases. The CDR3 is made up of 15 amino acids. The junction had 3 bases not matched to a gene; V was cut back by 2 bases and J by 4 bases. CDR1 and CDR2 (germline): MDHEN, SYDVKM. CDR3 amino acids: CASSLLGQGAYEQYF. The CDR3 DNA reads TGTGCCAGCAGTTTACTGGGACAGGGGGCTTACGAGCAGTACTTC.

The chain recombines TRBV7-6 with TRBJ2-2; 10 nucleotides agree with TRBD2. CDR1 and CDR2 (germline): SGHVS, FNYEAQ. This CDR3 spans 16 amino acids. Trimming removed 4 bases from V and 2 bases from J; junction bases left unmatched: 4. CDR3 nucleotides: TGTGCCAGCAGCTCCGGACTAGCGGAAAACACCGGGGAGCTGTTTTTT. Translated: CASSSGLAENTGELFF. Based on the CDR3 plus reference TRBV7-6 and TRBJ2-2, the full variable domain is GAGVSQSPRYKVTKRGQDVALRCDPISGHVSLYWYRQALGQGPEFLTYFNYEAQQDKSGLPNDRFSAERPEGSISTLTIQRTEQRDSAMYRCASSSGLAENTGELFFGEGSRLTVL.

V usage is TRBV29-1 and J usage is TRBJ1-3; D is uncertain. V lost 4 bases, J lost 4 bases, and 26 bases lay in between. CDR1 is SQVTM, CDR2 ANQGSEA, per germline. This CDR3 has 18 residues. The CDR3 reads CSVAGRALESDSGNTIYF. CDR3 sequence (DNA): TGCAGCGTTGCGGGTAGGGCCCTTGAAAGTGACTCCGGAAACACCATATATTTT.

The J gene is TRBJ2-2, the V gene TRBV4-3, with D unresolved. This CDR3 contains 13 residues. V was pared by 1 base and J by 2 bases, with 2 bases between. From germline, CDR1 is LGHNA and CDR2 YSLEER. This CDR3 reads CASSQGNTGELFF. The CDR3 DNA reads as TGCGCCAGCAGCCAAGGAAACACCGGGGAGCTGTTTTTT.

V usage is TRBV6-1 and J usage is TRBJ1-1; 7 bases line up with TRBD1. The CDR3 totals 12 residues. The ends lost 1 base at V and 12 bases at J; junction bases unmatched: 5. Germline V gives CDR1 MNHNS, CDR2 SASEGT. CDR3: CASSEGQGGPFF. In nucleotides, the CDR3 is TGTGCCAGCAGTGAAGGACAGGGTGGGCCTTTCTTT.

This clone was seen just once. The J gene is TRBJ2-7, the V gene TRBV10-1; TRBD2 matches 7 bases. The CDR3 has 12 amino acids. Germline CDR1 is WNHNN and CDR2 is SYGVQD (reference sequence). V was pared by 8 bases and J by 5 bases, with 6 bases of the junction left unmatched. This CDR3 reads CASGGVSHEQYF. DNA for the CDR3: TGCGCCAGCGGGGGGGTATCCCACGAGCAGTACTTC.

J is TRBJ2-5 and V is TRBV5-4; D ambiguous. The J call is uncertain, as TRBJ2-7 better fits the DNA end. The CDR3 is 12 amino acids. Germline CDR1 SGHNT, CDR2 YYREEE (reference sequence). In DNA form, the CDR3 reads TGTGCCAGCAGCTTGAAGTATCACGAGCAGTACTTC. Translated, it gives CASSLKYHEQYF.

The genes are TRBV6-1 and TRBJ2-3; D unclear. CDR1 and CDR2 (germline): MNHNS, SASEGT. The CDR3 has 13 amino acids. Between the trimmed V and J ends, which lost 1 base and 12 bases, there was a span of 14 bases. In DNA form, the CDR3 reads TGTGCCAGCAGTGAAGGCCTCCTCCGGCCCCAGTATTTT. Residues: CASSEGLLRPQYF.

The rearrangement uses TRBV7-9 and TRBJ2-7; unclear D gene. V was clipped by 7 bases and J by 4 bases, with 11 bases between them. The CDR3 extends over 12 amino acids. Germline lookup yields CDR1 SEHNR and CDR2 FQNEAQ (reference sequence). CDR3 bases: TGTGCCAGCACCAAGGATAATTACGAGCAGTACTTC. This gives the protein CASTKDNYEQYF.

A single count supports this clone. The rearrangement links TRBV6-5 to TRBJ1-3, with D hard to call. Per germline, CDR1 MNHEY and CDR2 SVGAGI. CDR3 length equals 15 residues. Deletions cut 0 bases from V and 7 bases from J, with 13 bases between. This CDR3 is CASSYSPGRGNTIYF. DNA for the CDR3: TGTGCCAGCAGTTACTCTCCCGGCCGTGGGAACACCATATATTTT.

The CDR3 is CASSPQAIYEQYF. The CDR3 coding sequence is TGTGCCAGCAGCCCACAAGCTATCTACGAGCAGTACTTC. This sequence joins TRBV11-2 and TRBJ2-7; no definite D call. The germline gives CDR1 SGHAT, CDR2 FQNNGV. This CDR3 region has 13 residues. V lost 5 bases and J 3 bases, leaving 11 bases between the germline ends. The entire variable domain, with the rest obtained from reference TRBV11-2 and TRBJ2-7, is as follows: EAGVAQSPRYKIIEKRQSVAFWCNPISGHATLYWYQQILGQGPKLLIQFQNNGVVDDSQLPKDRFSAERLKGVDSTLKIQPAKLEDSAVYLCASSPQAIYEQYFGPGTRLTVT.

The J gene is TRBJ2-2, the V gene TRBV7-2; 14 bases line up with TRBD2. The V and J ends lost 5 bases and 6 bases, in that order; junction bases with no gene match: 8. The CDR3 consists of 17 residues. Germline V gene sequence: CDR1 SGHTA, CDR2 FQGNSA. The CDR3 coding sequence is TGTGCCAGCAGCCCAGGACTAGCGGGAGGACCTGCCGGGGAGCTGTTTTTT. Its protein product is CASSPGLAGGPAGELFF.

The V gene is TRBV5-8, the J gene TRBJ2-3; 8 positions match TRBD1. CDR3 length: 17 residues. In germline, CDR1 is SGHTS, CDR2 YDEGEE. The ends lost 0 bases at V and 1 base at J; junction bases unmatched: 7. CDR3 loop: CASSLGSRTGRTDTQYF. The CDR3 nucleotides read TGTGCCAGCAGCTTGGGGTCCCGGACAGGGCGCACAGATACGCAGTATTTT.

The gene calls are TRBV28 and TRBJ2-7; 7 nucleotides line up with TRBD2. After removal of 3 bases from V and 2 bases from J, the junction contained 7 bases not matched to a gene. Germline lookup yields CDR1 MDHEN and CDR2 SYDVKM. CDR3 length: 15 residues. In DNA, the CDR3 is TGTGCCAGCAGTTTTTCTGCGGGAGTACCCTACGAGCAGTACTTC. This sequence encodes CASSFSAGVPYEQYF.

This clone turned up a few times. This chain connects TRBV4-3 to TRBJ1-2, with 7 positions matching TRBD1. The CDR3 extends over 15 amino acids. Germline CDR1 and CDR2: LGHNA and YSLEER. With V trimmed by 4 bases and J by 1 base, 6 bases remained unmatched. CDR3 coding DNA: TGCGCCAGCAGCCGTTCCTGGGACAGTAACTATGGCTACACCTTC. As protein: CASSRSWDSNYGYTF.

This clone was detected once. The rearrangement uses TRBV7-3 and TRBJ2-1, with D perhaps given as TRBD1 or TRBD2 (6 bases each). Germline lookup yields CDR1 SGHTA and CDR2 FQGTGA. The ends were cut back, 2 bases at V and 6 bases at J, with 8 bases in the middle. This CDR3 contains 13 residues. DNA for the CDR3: TGTGCCAGCAGCTTATCGGGGGCCAATGAGCAGTTCTTC. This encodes CASSLSGANEQFF. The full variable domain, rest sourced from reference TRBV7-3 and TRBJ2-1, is GAGVSQTPSNKVTEKGKYVELRCDPISGHTALYWYRQSLGQGPEFLIYFQGTGAADDSGLPNDRFFAVRPEGSVSTLKIQRTERGDSAVYLCASSLSGANEQFFGPGTRLTVL.

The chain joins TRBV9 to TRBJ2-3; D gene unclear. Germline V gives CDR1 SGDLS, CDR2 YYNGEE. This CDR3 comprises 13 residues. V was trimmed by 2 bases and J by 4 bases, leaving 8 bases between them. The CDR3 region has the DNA TGTGCCAGCAGCGTCACTGGGGCAGATACGCAGTATTTT. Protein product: CASSVTGADTQYF.